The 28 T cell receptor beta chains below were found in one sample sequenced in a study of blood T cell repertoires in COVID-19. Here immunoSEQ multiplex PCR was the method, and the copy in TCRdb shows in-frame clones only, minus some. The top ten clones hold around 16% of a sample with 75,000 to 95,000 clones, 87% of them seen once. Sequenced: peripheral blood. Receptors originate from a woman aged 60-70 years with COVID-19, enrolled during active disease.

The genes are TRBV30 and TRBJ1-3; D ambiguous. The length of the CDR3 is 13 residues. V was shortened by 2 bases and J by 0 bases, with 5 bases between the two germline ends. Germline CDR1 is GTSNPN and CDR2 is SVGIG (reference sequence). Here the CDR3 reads CAWSQISGNTIYF. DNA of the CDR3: TGTGCCTGGAGTCAGATCTCTGGAAACACCATATATTTT.

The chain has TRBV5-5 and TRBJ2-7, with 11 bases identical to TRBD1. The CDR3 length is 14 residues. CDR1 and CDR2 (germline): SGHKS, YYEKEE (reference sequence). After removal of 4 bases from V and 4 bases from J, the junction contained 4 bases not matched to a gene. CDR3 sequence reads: CASSPGQGAYEQYF. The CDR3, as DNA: TGTGCCAGCAGCCCAGGACAGGGGGCTTACGAGCAGTACTTC. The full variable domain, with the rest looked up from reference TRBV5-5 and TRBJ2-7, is DAGVTQSPTHLIKTRGQQVTLRCSPISGHKSVSWYQQVLGQGPQFIFQYYEKEERGRGNFPDRFSARQFPNYSSELNVNALLLGDSALYLCASSPGQGAYEQYFGPGTRLTVT.

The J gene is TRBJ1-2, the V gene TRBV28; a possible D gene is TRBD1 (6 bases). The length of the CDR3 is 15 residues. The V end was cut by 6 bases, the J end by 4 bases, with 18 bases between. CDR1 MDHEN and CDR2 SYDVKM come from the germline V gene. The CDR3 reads CASRRTGGVFYGYTF. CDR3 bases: TGTGCCAGCAGACGTACGGGGGGCGTCTTCTATGGCTACACCTTC.

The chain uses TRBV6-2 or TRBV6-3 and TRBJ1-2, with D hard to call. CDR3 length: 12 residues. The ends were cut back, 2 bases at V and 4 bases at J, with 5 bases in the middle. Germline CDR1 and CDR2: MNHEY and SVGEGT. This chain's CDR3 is CASSYPVYGYTF. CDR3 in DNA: TGTGCCAGCAGTTACCCAGTCTATGGCTACACCTTC.

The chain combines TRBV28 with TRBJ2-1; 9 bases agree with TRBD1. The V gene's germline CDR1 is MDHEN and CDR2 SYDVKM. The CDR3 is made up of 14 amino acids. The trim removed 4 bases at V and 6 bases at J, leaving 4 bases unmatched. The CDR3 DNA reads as TGTGCCAGCAGTTCGGGACAGGGCTCCAATGAGCAGTTCTTC. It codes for CASSSGQGSNEQFF.

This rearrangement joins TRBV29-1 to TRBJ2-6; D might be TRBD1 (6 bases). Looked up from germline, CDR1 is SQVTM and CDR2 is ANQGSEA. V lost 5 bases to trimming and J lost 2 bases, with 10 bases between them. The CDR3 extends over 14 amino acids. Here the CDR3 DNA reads TGCAGCGTTAGGGGGACCCCTGGGGCCAACGTCCTGACTTTC. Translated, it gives CSVRGTPGANVLTF.

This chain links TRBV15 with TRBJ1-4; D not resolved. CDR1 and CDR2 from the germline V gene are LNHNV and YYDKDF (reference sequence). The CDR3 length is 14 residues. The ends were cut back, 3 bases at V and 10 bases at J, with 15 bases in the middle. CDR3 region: CATSSEALIGKLFF. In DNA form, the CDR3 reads TGTGCCACCAGCAGTGAGGCATTAATTGGAAAACTGTTTTTT.

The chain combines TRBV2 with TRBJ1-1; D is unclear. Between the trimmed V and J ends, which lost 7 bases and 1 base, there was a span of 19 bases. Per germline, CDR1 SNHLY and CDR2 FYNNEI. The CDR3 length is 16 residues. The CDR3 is CASMRPRVSRNTEAFF. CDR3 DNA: TGTGCCAGCATGAGGCCGAGGGTCTCGAGGAACACTGAAGCTTTCTTT.

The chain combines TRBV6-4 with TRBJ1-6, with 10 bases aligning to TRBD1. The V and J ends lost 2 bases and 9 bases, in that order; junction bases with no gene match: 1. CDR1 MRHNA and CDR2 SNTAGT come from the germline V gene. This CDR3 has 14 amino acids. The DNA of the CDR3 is TGTGCCAGCAGTGACGGACAGGGGGGTTCACCCCTCCACTTT. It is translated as CASSDGQGGSPLHF.

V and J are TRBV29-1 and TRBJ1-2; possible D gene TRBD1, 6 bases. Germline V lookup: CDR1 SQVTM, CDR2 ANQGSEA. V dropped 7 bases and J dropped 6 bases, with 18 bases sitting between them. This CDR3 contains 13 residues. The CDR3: CSAYAGTRNGYTF. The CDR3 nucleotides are TGCAGCGCCTACGCCGGGACACGAAATGGCTACACCTTC.

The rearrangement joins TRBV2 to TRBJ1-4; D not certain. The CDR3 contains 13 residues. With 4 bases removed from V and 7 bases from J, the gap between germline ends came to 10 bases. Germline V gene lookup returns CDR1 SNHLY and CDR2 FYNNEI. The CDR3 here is CASSGVTTEKLFF. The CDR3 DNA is TGTGCCAGCAGTGGGGTGACAACTGAAAAACTGTTTTTT.

The CDR3 reads CASKQGLGADTQYF. For the CDR3, the DNA is TGTGCCAGCAAACAGGGGCTCGGCGCAGATACGCAGTATTTT. The chain carries TRBV6-5 and TRBJ2-3; TRBD1 matches 7 bases. Trimming at V came to 7 bases and at J to 4 bases, leaving 8 bases not matched to a gene. Per the germline V gene, CDR1 is MNHEY and CDR2 is SVGAGI. This CDR3 contains 14 residues.

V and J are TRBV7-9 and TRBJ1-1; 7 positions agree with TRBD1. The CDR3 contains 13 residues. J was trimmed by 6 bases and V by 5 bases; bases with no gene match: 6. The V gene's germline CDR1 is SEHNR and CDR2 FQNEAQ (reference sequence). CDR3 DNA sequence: TGTGCCAGCAGCCCCCTTGACAGGGCTGAAGCTTTCTTT. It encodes CASSPLDRAEAFF.

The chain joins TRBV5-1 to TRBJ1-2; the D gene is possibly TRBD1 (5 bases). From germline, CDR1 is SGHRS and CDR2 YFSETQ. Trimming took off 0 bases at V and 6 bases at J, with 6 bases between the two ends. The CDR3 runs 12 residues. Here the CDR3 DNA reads TGCGCCAGCAGCTTGGCCAGGGATGGCTACACCTTC. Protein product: CASSLARDGYTF.

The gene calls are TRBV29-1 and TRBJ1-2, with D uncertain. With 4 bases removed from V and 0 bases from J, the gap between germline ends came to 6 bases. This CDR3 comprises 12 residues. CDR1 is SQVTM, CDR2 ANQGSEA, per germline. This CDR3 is CSVARTNYGYTF. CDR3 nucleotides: TGCAGCGTTGCCAGAACTAACTATGGCTACACCTTC. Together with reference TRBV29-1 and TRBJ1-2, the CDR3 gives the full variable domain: SAVISQKPSRDICQRGTSLTIQCQVDSQVTMMFWYRQQPGQSLTLIATANQGSEATYESGFVIDKFPISRPNLTFSTLTVSNMSPEDSSIYLCSVARTNYGYTFGSGTRLTVV.

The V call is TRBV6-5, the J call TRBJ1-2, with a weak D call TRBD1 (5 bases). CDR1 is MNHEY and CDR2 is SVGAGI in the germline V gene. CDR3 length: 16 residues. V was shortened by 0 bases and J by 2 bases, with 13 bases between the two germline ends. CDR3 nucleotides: TGTGCCAGCAGTTACTCGTCCGTCAGGGTCAACTATGGCTACACCTTC. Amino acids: CASSYSSVRVNYGYTF.

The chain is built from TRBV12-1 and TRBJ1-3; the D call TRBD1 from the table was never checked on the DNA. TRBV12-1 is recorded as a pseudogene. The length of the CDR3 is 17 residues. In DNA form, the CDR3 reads TGTGCCAGCAGCTTAGAACGGGACAGAAGCTCTGGAAACACCATATATTTT. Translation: CASSLERDRSSGNTIYF.

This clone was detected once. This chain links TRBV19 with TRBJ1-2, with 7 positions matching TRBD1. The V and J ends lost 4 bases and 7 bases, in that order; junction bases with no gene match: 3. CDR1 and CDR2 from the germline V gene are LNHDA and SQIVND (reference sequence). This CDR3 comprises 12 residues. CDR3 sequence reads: CASSRRGLGYTF. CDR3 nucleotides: TGTGCCAGTAGTAGAAGGGGGCTTGGCTACACCTTC.

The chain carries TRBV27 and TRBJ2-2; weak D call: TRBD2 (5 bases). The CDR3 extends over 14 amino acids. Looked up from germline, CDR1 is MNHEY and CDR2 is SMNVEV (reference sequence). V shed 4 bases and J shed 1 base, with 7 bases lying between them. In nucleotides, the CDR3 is TGTGCCAGCAGTTACGGGATGAACACCGGGGAGCTGTTTTTT. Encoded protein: CASSYGMNTGELFF.

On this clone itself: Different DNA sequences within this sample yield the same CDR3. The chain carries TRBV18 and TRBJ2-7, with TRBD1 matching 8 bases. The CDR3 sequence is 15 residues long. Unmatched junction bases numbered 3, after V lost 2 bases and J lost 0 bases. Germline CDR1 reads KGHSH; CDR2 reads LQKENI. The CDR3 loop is CASSPGTGSSYEQYF. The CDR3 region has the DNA TGTGCCAGCTCACCAGGGACAGGTAGCTCCTACGAGCAGTACTTC.

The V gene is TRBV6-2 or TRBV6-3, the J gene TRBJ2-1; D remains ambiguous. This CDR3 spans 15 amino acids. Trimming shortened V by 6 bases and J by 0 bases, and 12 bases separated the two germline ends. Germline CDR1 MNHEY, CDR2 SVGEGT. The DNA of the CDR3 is TGTGCCAGCAGCCCCGATCCGAGCTCCTACAATGAGCAGTTCTTC. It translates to CASSPDPSSYNEQFF.

The CDR3 DNA sequence: TGTGCCAGCAGCTCGGGGGATAATGAAAAACTGTTTTTT. Translated, it gives CASSSGDNEKLFF. V is TRBV9 and J is TRBJ1-4, with a tentative D call TRBD1 (5 bases). V gave up 4 bases and J gave up 4 bases, with 8 bases separating them. Germline CDR1 and CDR2: SGDLS and YYNGEE. CDR3 length: 13 residues.

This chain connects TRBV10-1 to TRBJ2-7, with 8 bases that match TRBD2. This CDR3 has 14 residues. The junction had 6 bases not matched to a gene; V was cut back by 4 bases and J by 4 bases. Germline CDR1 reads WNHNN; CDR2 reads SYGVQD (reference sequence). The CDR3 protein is CASSGQGLEYEQYF. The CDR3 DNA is TGCGCCAGCAGTGGTCAGGGACTAGAGTACGAGCAGTACTTC.

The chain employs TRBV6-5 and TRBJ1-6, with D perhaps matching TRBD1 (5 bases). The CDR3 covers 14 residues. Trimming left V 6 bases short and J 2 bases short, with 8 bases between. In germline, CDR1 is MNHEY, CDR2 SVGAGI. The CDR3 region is CASSEDTYNSPLHF. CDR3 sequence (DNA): TGTGCCAGCAGCGAGGACACCTATAATTCACCCCTCCACTTT.

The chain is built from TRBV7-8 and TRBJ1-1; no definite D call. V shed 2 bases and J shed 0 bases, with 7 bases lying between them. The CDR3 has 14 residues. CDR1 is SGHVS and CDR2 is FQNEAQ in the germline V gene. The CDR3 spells CASSLSAVNTEAFF. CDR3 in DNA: TGTGCCAGCAGCTTAAGTGCGGTGAACACTGAAGCTTTCTTT. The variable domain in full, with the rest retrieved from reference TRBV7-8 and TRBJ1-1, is GAGVSQSPRYKVAKRGQDVALRCDPISGHVSLFWYQQALGQGPEFLTYFQNEAQLDKSGLPSDRFFAERPEGSVSTLKIQRTQQEDSAVYLCASSLSAVNTEAFFGQGTRLTVV.

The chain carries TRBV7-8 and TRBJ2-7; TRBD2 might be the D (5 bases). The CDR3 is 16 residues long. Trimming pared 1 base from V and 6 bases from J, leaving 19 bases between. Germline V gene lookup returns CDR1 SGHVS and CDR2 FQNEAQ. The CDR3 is CASSLERTGIVGEQYF. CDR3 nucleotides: TGTGCCAGCAGCTTAGAACGGACGGGGATTGTCGGCGAGCAGTACTTC.

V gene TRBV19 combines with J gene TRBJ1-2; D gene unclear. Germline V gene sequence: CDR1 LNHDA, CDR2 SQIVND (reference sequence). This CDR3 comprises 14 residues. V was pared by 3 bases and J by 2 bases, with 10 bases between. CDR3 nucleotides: TGTGCCAGTAGTATGGGCCCGGGGAACTATGGCTACACCTTC. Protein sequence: CASSMGPGNYGYTF.

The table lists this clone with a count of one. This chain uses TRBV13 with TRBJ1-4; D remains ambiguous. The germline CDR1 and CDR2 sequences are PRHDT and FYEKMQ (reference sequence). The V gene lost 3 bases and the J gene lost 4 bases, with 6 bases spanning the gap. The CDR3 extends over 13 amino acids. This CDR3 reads CASSFYGNEKLFF. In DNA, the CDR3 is TGTGCCAGCAGCTTCTACGGTAATGAAAAACTGTTTTTT.